This entry is about one T cell receptor (beta chain). This sample is drawn from a study of blood T cell repertoires in COVID-19. The length of the CDR3 is 17 residues. Looked up from germline, CDR1 is SGHRS and CDR2 is YFSETQ. The J segment lost 1 base and the V segment lost 0 bases, leaving 6 bases of the junction unmatched. Method: immunoSEQ multiplex PCR; TCRdb's copy keeps in-frame clones and lacks some. The repertoire consists of under 250,000 clones, with 83% occurring once and the leading ten covering about 3.6%. Sequenced input: PBMCs or T cells enriched from blood (not recorded which). The chain joins TRBV5-1 to TRBJ1-1; 10 bases map to TRBD1. The TCR was taken from a woman aged 40 to 50 who had been exposed to COVID-19. The DNA of the CDR3 is TGCGCCAGCAGCTTGGGAGGGACAGGGGAACAGAACACTGAAGCTTTCTTT. It translates to CASSLGGTGEQNTEAFF.